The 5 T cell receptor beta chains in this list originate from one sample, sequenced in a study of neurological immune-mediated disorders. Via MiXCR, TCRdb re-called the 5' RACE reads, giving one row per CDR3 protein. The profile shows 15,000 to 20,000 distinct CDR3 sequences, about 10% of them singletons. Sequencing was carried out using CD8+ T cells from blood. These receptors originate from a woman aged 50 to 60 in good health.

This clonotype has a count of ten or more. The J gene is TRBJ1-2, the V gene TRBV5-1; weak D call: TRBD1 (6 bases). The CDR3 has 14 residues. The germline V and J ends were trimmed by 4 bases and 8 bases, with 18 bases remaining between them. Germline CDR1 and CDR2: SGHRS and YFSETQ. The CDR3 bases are TGCGCCAGCAGCCCTGACAGGAGATCTATGGGCTACACCTTC. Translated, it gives CASSPDRRSMGYTF.

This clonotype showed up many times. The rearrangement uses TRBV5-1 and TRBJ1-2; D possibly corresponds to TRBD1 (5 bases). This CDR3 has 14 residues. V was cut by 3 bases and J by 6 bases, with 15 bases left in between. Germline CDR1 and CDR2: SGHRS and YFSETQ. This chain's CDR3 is CASSSGTPRDGYTF. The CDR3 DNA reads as TGCGCCAGCAGCTCCGGGACCCCGAGGGATGGCTACACCTTC.

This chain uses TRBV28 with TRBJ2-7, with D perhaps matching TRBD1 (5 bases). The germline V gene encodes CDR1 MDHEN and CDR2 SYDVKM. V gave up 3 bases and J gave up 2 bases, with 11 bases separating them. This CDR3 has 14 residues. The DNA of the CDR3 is TGTGCCAGCAGTTTGGGGCAGGTCGCCTACGAGCAGTACTTC. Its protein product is CASSLGQVAYEQYF.

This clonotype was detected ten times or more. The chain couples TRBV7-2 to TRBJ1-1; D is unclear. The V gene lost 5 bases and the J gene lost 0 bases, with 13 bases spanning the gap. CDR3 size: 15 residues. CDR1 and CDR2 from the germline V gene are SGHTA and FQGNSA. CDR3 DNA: TGTGCCAGCAGCCCCCGGTGGGCACTGAACACTGAAGCTTTCTTT. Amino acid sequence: CASSPRWALNTEAFF.

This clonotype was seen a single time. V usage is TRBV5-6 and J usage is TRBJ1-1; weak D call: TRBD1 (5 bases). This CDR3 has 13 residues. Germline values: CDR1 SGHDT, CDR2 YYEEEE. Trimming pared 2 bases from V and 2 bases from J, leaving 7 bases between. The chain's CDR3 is CASSFGGNTEAFF. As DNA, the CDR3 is TGTGCCAGCAGCTTTGGGGGAAACACTGAAGCTTTCTTT. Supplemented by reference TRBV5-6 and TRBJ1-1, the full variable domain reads DAGVTQSPTHLIKTRGQQVTLRCSPKSGHDTVSWYQQALGQGPQFIFQYYEEEERQRGNFPDRFSGHQFPNYSSELNVNALLLGDSALYLCASSFGGNTEAFFGQGTRLTVV.